One T cell receptor (beta chain) is described in this entry. This entry is derived from a study of T cell changes during pregnancy in multiple sclerosis. TCRdb's table, derived via immunoSEQ multiplex PCR, lists solely in-frame clones and lacks some. The profile shows tens of thousands of clones, over 90% of them singletons. Germline-derived CDR1 and CDR2 are SGHRS and YFSETQ. Trimming at V came to 5 bases and at J to 2 bases, leaving 6 bases not matched to a gene. This CDR3 contains 15 residues. This rearrangement joins TRBV5-1 to TRBJ2-7, with 11 positions matching TRBD1. This specimen consisted of CD8+ T cells from peripheral blood mononuclear cells, obtained in the third trimester of pregnancy. The clonotype was recovered from a female donor with multiple sclerosis, enrolled in a pregnancy study. The CDR3 DNA is TGCGCCAGCAGACGGGGACAGGGGGGCGCCTACGAGCAGTACTTC. This codes for CASRRGQGGAYEQYF.